These 7 T cell receptor beta chains share one sample of origin, sequenced in a study of shared clonotypes between healthy human individuals. Some clones are missing from TCRdb's copy, which holds only in-frame ones; the method was immunoSEQ multiplex PCR. The table includes around 980,000 clones, about four fifths detected once. What was sequenced was memory CD4+ T cells from PBMCs. The subset: CD45RA-negative fraction. The receptors come from a man between 18 and 35 years old in good health. Some clones in this sample may be carry-over from other donors' samples.

V is TRBV19 and J is TRBJ2-7; 7 nucleotides line up with TRBD2. Germline V CDR1 and CDR2: LNHDA, SQIVND (reference sequence). The CDR3 spans 21 residues. With 4 bases clipped from V and 6 bases from J, the junction kept 30 bases outside the gene matches. The CDR3 sequence is CASSTPPLSIMRELLRPEQYF. The CDR3 coding sequence is TGTGCCAGTAGTACCCCCCCTCTCAGTATCATGCGGGAGCTATTGAGACCCGAGCAGTACTTC.

This chain joins TRBV7-8 and TRBJ1-1; maybe TRBD1 (5 bases). This CDR3 comprises 13 residues. CDR1 and CDR2 from the germline V gene are SGHVS and FQNEAQ. V lost 1 base, J lost 10 bases, and 13 bases lay in between. The CDR3 sequence is CASSLVRGGAAFF. The CDR3 DNA is TGTGCCAGCAGCTTAGTTAGGGGAGGTGCAGCTTTCTTT.

The genes are TRBV13 and TRBJ2-7; 14 bases agree with TRBD2. V lost 3 bases and J lost 2; bases outside the gene matches: 21. Germline V gives CDR1 PRHDT, CDR2 FYEKMQ (reference sequence). The CDR3 has 22 amino acids. The chain's CDR3 is CASSFLPDLGTSGRTVPYEQYF. CDR3 sequence (DNA): TGTGCCAGCAGCTTCCTTCCGGACCTTGGGACTAGCGGGAGAACGGTCCCCTACGAGCAGTACTTC.

This chain uses TRBV6-1 with TRBJ1-2; 7 bases line up with TRBD1. This CDR3 region has 15 residues. The germline gives CDR1 MNHNS, CDR2 SASEGT. Trimming cost V 6 bases and J 5 bases; bases outside gene matches: 12. In DNA form, the CDR3 reads TGTGCCAGCAGCGTGACGCCGGGACAGAATTATGGCTACACCTTC. Encoded protein: CASSVTPGQNYGYTF.

The chain recombines TRBV5-4 with TRBJ2-5, with TRBD1 matching 8 bases. Germline V gives CDR1 SGHNT, CDR2 YYREEE (reference sequence). Germline trimming cut 4 bases from V and 4 bases from J; bases unmatched to any gene: 6. There are 14 residues in the CDR3. Here the CDR3 reads CASSGQTGVETQYF. The CDR3 DNA reads TGTGCCAGCAGCGGGCAGACAGGGGTAGAGACCCAGTACTTC.

This sequence joins TRBV7-9 and TRBJ1-2; no clear D gene. V lost 5 bases, J lost 8 bases, and 6 bases lay in between. This CDR3 has 10 residues. The germline gives CDR1 SEHNR, CDR2 FQNEAQ (reference sequence). In nucleotides, the CDR3 is TGTGCCAGCAGCCCGGGGGGCTACACCTTC. It specifies CASSPGGYTF. The full variable domain, rest sourced from reference TRBV7-9 and TRBJ1-2, is DTGVSQNPRHKITKRGQNVTFRCDPISEHNRLYWYRQTLGQGPEFLTYFQNEAQLEKSRLLSDRFSAERPKGSFSTLEIQRTEQGDSAMYLCASSPGGYTFGSGTRLTVV.

This clone was picked up a small number of times. This sequence joins TRBV5-1 and TRBJ2-3, with D possibly matching TRBD1 (5 bases). CDR1 and CDR2 (germline): SGHRS, YFSETQ. Trimming cost V 7 bases and J 2 bases, with 8 bases left between them. CDR3 length: 12 residues. CDR3 DNA: TGCGCCAGCGGGGCAGCCACAGATACGCAGTATTTT. This translates into CASGAATDTQYF.